A selection of T cell receptor beta chains follows, all from one sample in a study of OX40 agonist ivuxolimab in advanced cancers. Profiling relied on immunoSEQ multiplex PCR, and the TCRdb table lists in-frame clones only, not all of them. The table records about 79,000 clones, 75% to 95% of them present only once. The specimen comprised CD4+ or CD8+ T cells sorted from blood, sampled in a trial of the OX40 agonist ivuxolimab. Receptors were obtained from an adult with an advanced solid tumor such as melanoma, head and neck, liver or kidney cancer. Each CDR3 is given with its conserved first and last residue. A D gene is named only where the DNA matches it firmly. The size entry is marked missing in some rows and otherwise reads once, few, many or a size class.

j_call	clone_size	d_call	v_call	cdr3_nt	cdr3_aa
TRBJ2-1	NA	NA	TRBV30	TGTGCCTGGCTCCAGGCGGGACCCTACAATGAGCAGTTCTTC	CAWLQAGPYNEQFF
TRBJ1-5	NA	NA	TRBV5-1	TGCGCCAGCAGCTTGGGGGGGGCGATGCCCCAGCATTTT	CASSLGGAMPQHF
TRBJ2-4	once	NA	TRBV5-6	TGTGCCAGCAGCTTGGCAGGTAAAAACATTCAGTACTTC	CASSLAGKNIQYF
TRBJ2-1	NA	TRBD1	TRBV5-4	TGTGCCAGCAGCTGGGGGGACAGGGCATATGAGCAGTTCTTC	CASSWGDRAYEQFF
TRBJ2-3	once	TRBD2	TRBV28	TGTGCCAGCAGTTTCCGCGGGACTAGCGGAAGGAGCGATACGCAGTATTTT	CASSFRGTSGRSDTQYF
TRBJ1-3	NA	TRBD1	TRBV5-5	TGTGCCAGCAGCTCCCGGGGACAGAGCTCTGGAAACACCATATATTTT	CASSSRGQSSGNTIYF
TRBJ1-2	NA	NA	TRBV30	TGTGCCTGGAGTCCGGTTACCTATGGCTACACCTTC	CAWSPVTYGYTF
TRBJ2-1	NA	TRBD2	TRBV9	TGTGCCAGCAGCAGGGCGGGGGCCTACAATGAGCAGTTCTTC	CASSRAGAYNEQFF
TRBJ2-5	once	NA	TRBV5-1	TGCGCCAGCAGCGGGGGGACCCATCAAGAGACCCAGTACTTC	CASSGGTHQETQYF
TRBJ2-7	once	TRBD2	TRBV11-2	TGTGCCAGCAGACCATCACTAGCGGGAGGACAAGGCGAGCAGTACTTC	CASRPSLAGGQGEQYF
TRBJ2-7	once	TRBD2	TRBV30	TGTGCCTGGAGTGGAGTCAGCGGGAGGGCCTACGAGCAGTACTTC	CAWSGVSGRAYEQYF
TRBJ1-3	NA	TRBD1	TRBV5-6	TGTGCCAGCAGCCGGGACAGGGGAAACACCATATATTTT	CASSRDRGNTIYF
TRBJ2-7	NA	TRBD1	TRBV10-3	TGTGCCATCAGTGAGCCGCGCGGACAGGGGGGCTACGAGCAGTACTTC	CAISEPRGQGGYEQYF
TRBJ2-5	NA	NA	TRBV6-5	TGTGCCAGCCGGGCCGGCAGGGCGGAGACCCAGTACTTC	CASRAGRAETQYF
TRBJ2-1	NA	NA	TRBV5-1	TGCGCCAGCAGCTTGGAGGCGGGGTCTTACAATGAGCAGTTCTTC	CASSLEAGSYNEQFF
TRBJ1-5	NA	TRBD1	TRBV11-2	TGTGCCAGCAGCCTCACAGGGGTGGTAAATCAGCCCCAGCATTTT	CASSLTGVVNQPQHF
TRBJ2-7	NA	TRBD2	TRBV18	TGTGCCAGCTCAGAGCTAGCGGGAGGGTTGAACGAGCAGTACTTC	CASSELAGGLNEQYF
TRBJ1-5	NA	NA	TRBV11-2	TGTGCCAGCAGCTCCGTCTGGGTCCGCAATCAGCCCCAGCATTTT	CASSSVWVRNQPQHF
TRBJ2-1	NA	NA	TRBV27	TGTGCCAGCAGTTTAGATTCCTGGGGCTCCTACAATGAGCAGTTCTTC	CASSLDSWGSYNEQFF
TRBJ1-2	NA	NA	TRBV18	TGTGCCAGCTCTCCTCGACCGGCGAACGACTATGGCTACACCTTC	CASSPRPANDYGYTF
TRBJ2-7	NA	TRBD1	TRBV7-8	TGTGCCAGCAGCTCACAGGGGGTACTCTCCTACGAGCAGTACTTC	CASSSQGVLSYEQYF
TRBJ1-5	few	TRBD1	TRBV30	TGTGCCTGGAGTACGGGACAGCTATATAGCAATCAGCCCCAGCATTTT	CAWSTGQLYSNQPQHF
TRBJ2-4	NA	TRBD1	TRBV5-1	TGCGCCAGCAGCTTGGATGGACAGGCGCCCAACATTCAGTACTTC	CASSLDGQAPNIQYF